The 16 T cell receptor beta chains listed next were all sequenced from one sample in a study of neurological immune-mediated disorders. MiXCR was run by TCRdb on the 5' RACE reads, yielding one entry per CDR3 protein. The sample holds 90,000 to 100,000 distinct CDR3 sequences, 3.5% seen once. Sequenced material: PBMCs. The source of these receptors is a woman aged 18-35 years with multiple sclerosis.

The table lists this clonotype with many counts. The chain joins TRBV12-3 or TRBV12-4 to TRBJ1-1; 7 bases align to TRBD1. The CDR3 has 15 residues. J was trimmed by 4 bases and V by 6 bases; bases with no gene match: 11. CDR3 region: CASSPMTGFATEAFF. The CDR3 nucleotides are TGTGCCAGCAGCCCGATGACAGGGTTCGCCACTGAAGCTTTCTTT.

This clonotype was counted ten times or more. The chain uses TRBV5-5 and TRBJ1-2; D gene uncertain. CDR1 is SGHKS and CDR2 is YYEKEE in the germline V gene (reference sequence). V lost 0 bases and J lost 4, with 10 bases in between. This CDR3 is built from 14 residues. Written as DNA, the CDR3 is TGTGCCAGCAGCTTGGACAGCTTTGGCTATGGCTACACCTTC. Its translation is CASSLDSFGYGYTF.

Ten or more counts support this clonotype. The CDR3 DNA is TGCAGCGTTGATAAACAGGGGGCGAGGGAGCAGTACTTC. It yields the protein CSVDKQGAREQYF. This chain uses TRBV29-1 with TRBJ2-7; TRBD1 agrees at 9 bases. The CDR3 has 13 amino acids. The germline gives CDR1 SQVTM, CDR2 ANQGSEA. V lost 3 bases, J lost 7 bases, and 7 bases stayed unmatched.

This clonotype was observed at least ten times. The gene calls are TRBV7-2 and TRBJ2-3; D unresolved. The CDR3 extends over 13 amino acids. Germline V gene sequence: CDR1 SGHTA, CDR2 FQGNSA. Trimming took off 8 bases at V and 3 bases at J, with 12 bases between the two ends. The CDR3 here is CASGRRGTDTQYF. CDR3 DNA: TGTGCCAGCGGTCGCCGTGGGACAGATACGCAGTATTTT. Variable domain in full (rest from reference TRBV7-2 and TRBJ2-3): GAGVSQSPSNKVTEKGKDVELRCDPISGHTALYWYRQSLGQGLEFLIYFQGNSAPDKSGLPSDRFSAERTGGSVSTLTIQRTQQEDSAVYLCASGRRGTDTQYFGPGTRLTVL.

This clonotype came up many times. The chain links TRBV14 to TRBJ1-5; D not certain. Germline lookup yields CDR1 SGHDN and CDR2 FVKESK. V lost 4 bases, J lost 6 bases, and 13 bases lay in between. The CDR3 is 14 amino acids. CDR3 DNA sequence: TGTGCCAGCAGCCCTTGCCCCGTGGGTCAGCCCCAGCATTTT. The encoded protein is CASSPCPVGQPQHF. Full variable domain (outside the CDR3, taken from reference TRBV14 and TRBJ1-5): EAGVTQFPSHSVIEKGQTVTLRCDPISGHDNLYWYRRVMGKEIKFLLHFVKESKQDESGMPNNRFLAERTGGTYSTLKVQPAELEDSGVYFCASSPCPVGQPQHFGDGTRLSIL.

This clonotype was detected ten times or more. The rearrangement uses TRBV10-3 and TRBJ1-2; tentatively, D is TRBD1 (6 bases). The CDR3 length is 14 residues. CDR1 ENHRY and CDR2 SYGVKD come from the germline V gene. Trimming removed 6 bases from V and 5 bases from J, with 16 bases in between. In DNA form, the CDR3 reads TGTGCCATCAGCCCGGACAGCTTTCTTTATGGCTACACCTTC. Protein: CAISPDSFLYGYTF.

This clonotype was counted ten times or more. The chain recombines TRBV20-1 with TRBJ1-2; perhaps TRBD1 as D (6 bases). Per germline, CDR1 DFQATT and CDR2 SNEGSKA (reference sequence). V dropped 6 bases and J dropped 4 bases, with 18 bases sitting between them. The length of the CDR3 is 14 residues. The CDR3 region is CSAPNRERGYGYTF. CDR3 in DNA: TGCAGTGCCCCCAACAGGGAACGGGGCTATGGCTACACCTTC.

Many counts were recorded for this clonotype. CDR3 region: CASSFSGDPQETQYF. Here the CDR3 DNA reads TGTGCCAGCAGCTTCAGCGGGGACCCGCAAGAGACCCAGTACTTC. The chain links TRBV7-9 to TRBJ2-5; 7 nucleotides match TRBD2. Germline V gene lookup returns CDR1 SEHNR and CDR2 FQNEAQ (reference sequence). This CDR3 is 15 amino acids long. V gave up 3 bases and J gave up 2 bases; unmatched junction bases: 6. The full variable domain, with the rest looked up from reference TRBV7-9 and TRBJ2-5, is DTGVSQNPRHKITKRGQNVTFRCDPISEHNRLYWYRQTLGQGPEFLTYFQNEAQLEKSRLLSDRFSAERPKGSFSTLEIQRTEQGDSAMYLCASSFSGDPQETQYFGPGTRLLVL.

This clonotype was seen more than once but under ten times. The rearrangement joins TRBV12-3 or TRBV12-4 to TRBJ1-2; weak D call: TRBD1 (5 bases). This CDR3 comprises 14 residues. Between the trimmed V and J ends, which lost 5 bases and 4 bases, there was a span of 14 bases. The CDR3 spells CASSPGRKSYGYTF. The CDR3 DNA is TGTGCCAGCAGTCCGGGACGGAAATCCTATGGCTACACCTTC.

This clonotype was detected ten times or more. This chain's CDR3 is CASSLVAGQGTETQYF. DNA for the CDR3: TGTGCCAGCAGCTTAGTTGCAGGGCAGGGGACGGAGACCCAGTACTTC. V usage is TRBV7-6 and J usage is TRBJ2-5; D may be TRBD1 (6 bases). There are 16 residues in the CDR3. Germline V lookup: CDR1 SGHVS, CDR2 FNYEAQ. Deletions cut 1 base from V and 5 bases from J, with 17 bases between.

This clonotype was seen ten or more times. CDR3 region: CASGWGGDEQYF. CDR3 bases: TGTGCCAGCGGGTGGGGGGGCGACGAGCAGTACTTC. The rearrangement uses TRBV25-1 and TRBJ2-7, with D possibly being TRBD2 (7 bases). Trimming took 8 bases from V and 5 from J, leaving 13 bases between them. This CDR3 is 12 amino acids long. Germline CDR1 and CDR2: MGHDK and SYGVNS.

This clonotype was recorded many times. J is TRBJ2-5 and V is TRBV24-1; D gene unclear. The germline CDR1 and CDR2 sequences are KGHDR and SFDVKD. Trimming left V 5 bases short and J 3 bases short, with 9 bases between. The CDR3 sequence is 13 residues long. CDR3 protein: CATSVGAEETQYF. As DNA, the CDR3 is TGTGCCACCAGTGTTGGAGCCGAAGAGACCCAGTACTTC.

This clonotype showed up many times. The V call is TRBV12-3 or TRBV12-4, the J call TRBJ1-1; no firm D call. CDR3 length: 14 amino acids. Deletions cut 2 bases from V and 1 base from J, with 8 bases between. The CDR3 sequence: CASSLNLPNTEAFF. CDR3 nucleotides: TGTGCCAGCAGTTTAAATTTACCGAACACTGAAGCTTTCTTT.

The table lists this clonotype with many counts. V and J are TRBV27 and TRBJ1-2; D call uncertain. From germline, CDR1 is MNHEY and CDR2 SMNVEV (reference sequence). V was cut by 5 bases and J by 3 bases, with 13 bases left in between. CDR3 length: 14 residues. CDR3 in amino acids: CASSALGRYYGYTF. The CDR3, as DNA: TGTGCCAGCAGTGCCCTAGGACGGTACTATGGCTACACCTTC.

This chain uses TRBV10-3 with TRBJ1-4; 9 bases map to TRBD1. The CDR3 runs to 18 residues. Germline lookup yields CDR1 ENHRY and CDR2 SYGVKD. Losses at the gene ends were 0 bases for V and 6 bases for J; bases not matched to a gene: 11. Here the CDR3 reads CAISESPGQGIVYEKLFF. The CDR3 bases are TGTGCCATCAGTGAGTCGCCGGGACAGGGTATAGTCTATGAAAAACTGTTTTTT.

This clonotype was detected a few times. The chain has TRBV5-1 and TRBJ1-1, with D unresolved. V gave up 5 bases and J gave up 1 base, with 9 bases separating them. The CDR3 extends over 13 amino acids. The germline gives CDR1 SGHRS, CDR2 YFSETQ. CDR3 residues: CASRGSGNTEAFF. CDR3 nucleotide sequence: TGCGCCAGCAGGGGATCTGGGAACACTGAAGCTTTCTTT.